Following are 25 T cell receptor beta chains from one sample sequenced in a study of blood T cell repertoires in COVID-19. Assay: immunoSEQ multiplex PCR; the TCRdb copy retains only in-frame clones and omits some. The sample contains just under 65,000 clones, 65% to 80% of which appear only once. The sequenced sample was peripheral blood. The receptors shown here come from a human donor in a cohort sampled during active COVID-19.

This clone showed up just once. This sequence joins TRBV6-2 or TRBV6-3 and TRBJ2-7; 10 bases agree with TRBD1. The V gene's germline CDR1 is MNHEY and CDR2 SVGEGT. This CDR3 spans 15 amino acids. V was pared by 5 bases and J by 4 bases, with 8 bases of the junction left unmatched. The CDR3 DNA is TGTGCCAGCAGTCCCCAAGGACAGGGGGTTTACGAGCAGTACTTC. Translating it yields CASSPQGQGVYEQYF.

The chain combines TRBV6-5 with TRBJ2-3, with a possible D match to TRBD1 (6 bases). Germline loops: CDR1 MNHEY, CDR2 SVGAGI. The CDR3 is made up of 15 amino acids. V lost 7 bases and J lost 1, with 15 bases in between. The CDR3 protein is CASTYEQGRTDTQYF. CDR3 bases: TGTGCCAGCACCTACGAACAGGGCCGCACAGATACGCAGTATTTT.

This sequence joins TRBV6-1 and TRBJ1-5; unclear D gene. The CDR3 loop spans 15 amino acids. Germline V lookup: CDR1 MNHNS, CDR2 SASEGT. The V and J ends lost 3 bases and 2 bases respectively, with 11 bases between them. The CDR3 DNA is TGTGCCAGCAGTGAGGGTCGTCAGGGCAATCAGCCCCAGCATTTT. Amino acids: CASSEGRQGNQPQHF.

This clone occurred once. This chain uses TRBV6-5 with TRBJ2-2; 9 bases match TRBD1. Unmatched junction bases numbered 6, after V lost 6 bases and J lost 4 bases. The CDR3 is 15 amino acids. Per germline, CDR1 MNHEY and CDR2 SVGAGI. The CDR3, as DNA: TGTGCCAGCAGCAACAGGGGGCAAAGCACCGGGGAGCTGTTTTTT. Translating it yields CASSNRGQSTGELFF.

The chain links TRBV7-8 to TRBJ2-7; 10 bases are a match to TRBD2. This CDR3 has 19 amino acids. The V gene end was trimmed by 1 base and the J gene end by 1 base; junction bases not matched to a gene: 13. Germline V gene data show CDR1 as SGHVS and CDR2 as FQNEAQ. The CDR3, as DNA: TGTGCCAGCAGCTTAGATCTTAGCGGGGGGTCTACCCCGTCCTACGAGCAGTACTTC. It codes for CASSLDLSGGSTPSYEQYF.

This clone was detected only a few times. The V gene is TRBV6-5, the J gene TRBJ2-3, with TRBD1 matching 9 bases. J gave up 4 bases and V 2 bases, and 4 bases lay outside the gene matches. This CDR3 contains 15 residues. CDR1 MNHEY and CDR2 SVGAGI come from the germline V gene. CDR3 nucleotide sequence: TGTGCCAGCAGTTACGCGGGACAGGGTTCAGATACGCAGTATTTT. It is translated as CASSYAGQGSDTQYF.

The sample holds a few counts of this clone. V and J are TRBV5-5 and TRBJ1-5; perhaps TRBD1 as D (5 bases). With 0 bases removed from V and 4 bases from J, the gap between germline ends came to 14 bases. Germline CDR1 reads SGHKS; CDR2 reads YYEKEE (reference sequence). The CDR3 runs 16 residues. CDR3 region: CASSLGVGAVNQPQHF. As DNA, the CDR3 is TGTGCCAGCAGCTTGGGCGTAGGGGCGGTAAATCAGCCCCAGCATTTT. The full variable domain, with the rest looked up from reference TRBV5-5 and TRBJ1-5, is DAGVTQSPTHLIKTRGQQVTLRCSPISGHKSVSWYQQVLGQGPQFIFQYYEKEERGRGNFPDRFSARQFPNYSSELNVNALLLGDSALYLCASSLGVGAVNQPQHFGDGTRLSIL.

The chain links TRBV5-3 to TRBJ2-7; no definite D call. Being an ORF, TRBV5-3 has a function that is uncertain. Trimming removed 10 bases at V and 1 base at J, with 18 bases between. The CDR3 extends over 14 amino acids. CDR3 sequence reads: CACYDLGSSYEQYF. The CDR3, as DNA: TGTGCCTGCTACGACCTGGGCAGTTCCTACGAGCAGTACTTC.

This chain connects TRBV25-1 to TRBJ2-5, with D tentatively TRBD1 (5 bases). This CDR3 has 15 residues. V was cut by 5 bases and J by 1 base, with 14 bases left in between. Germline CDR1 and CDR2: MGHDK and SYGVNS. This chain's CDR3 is CASSRQGPRQETQYF. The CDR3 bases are TGTGCCAGCAGTCGGCAGGGCCCCCGCCAAGAGACCCAGTACTTC. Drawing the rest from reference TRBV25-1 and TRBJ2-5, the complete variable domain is EADIYQTPRYLVIGTGKKITLECSQTMGHDKMYWYQQDPGMELHLIHYSYGVNSTEKGDLSSESTVSRIRTEHFPLTLESARPSHTSQYLCASSRQGPRQETQYFGPGTRLLVL.

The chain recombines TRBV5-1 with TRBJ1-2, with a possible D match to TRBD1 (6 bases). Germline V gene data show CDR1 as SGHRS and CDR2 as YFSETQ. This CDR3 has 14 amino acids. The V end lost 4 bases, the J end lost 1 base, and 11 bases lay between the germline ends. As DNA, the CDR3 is TGCGCCAGCAGCCCGAGGACAGATAACTATGGCTACACCTTC. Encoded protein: CASSPRTDNYGYTF.

CDR3 protein: CAWSVQGALTDTQYF. The DNA for the CDR3 is TGTGCCTGGAGTGTACAGGGGGCGCTGACAGATACGCAGTATTTT. This chain uses TRBV30 with TRBJ2-3, with 9 bases aligning to TRBD1. The V gene's germline CDR1 is GTSNPN and CDR2 SVGIG (reference sequence). This CDR3 has 15 amino acids. V shed 0 bases and J 3 bases; nucleotides not matched to a gene: 4.

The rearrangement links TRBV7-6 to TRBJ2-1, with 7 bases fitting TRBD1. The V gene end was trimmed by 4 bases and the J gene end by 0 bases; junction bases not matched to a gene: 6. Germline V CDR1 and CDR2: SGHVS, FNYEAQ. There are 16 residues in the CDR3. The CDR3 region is CASSSGQSSSYNEQFF. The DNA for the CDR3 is TGTGCCAGCAGCTCGGGACAGTCAAGCTCCTACAATGAGCAGTTCTTC.

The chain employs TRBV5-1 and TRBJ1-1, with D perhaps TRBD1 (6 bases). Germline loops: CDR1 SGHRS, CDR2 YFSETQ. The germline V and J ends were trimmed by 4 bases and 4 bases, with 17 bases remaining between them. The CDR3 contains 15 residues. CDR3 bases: TGCGCCAGCAGCCCGGAGGGGGGAGGGAGCACTGAAGCTTTCTTT. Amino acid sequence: CASSPEGGGSTEAFF.

The CDR3 loop reads CASSLVTGSNNSPLHF. The CDR3 DNA follows: TGCGCCAGCAGCTTGGTCACAGGGTCTAATAATTCACCCCTCCACTTT. The chain uses TRBV5-1 and TRBJ1-6, with D maybe TRBD1 (6 bases). Germline V gives CDR1 SGHRS, CDR2 YFSETQ. This CDR3 spans 16 amino acids. V was trimmed by 0 bases and J by 5 bases, leaving 12 bases between them.

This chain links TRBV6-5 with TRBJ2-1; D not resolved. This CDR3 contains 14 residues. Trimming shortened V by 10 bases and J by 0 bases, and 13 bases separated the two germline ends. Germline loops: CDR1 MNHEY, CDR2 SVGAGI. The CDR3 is CATKTSSSYNEQFF. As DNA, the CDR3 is TGTGCCACTAAAACGTCGAGCTCCTACAATGAGCAGTTCTTC.

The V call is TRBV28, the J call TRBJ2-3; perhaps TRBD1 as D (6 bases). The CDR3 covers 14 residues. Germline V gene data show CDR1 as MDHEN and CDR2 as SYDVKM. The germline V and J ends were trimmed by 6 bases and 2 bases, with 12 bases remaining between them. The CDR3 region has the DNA TGTGCCAGCAGGTCACAGGGAAACACAGATACGCAGTATTTT. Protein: CASRSQGNTDTQYF.

CDR3 nucleotide sequence: TGTGCCAGCAGGCGGACAGGGGAGGAAGCTTTCTTT. It specifies CASRRTGEEAFF. The V call is TRBV6-5, the J call TRBJ1-1; 9 nucleotides match TRBD1. Losses at the gene ends were 6 bases for V and 8 bases for J; bases not matched to a gene: 4. The V gene's germline CDR1 is MNHEY and CDR2 SVGAGI. CDR3 length: 12 residues.

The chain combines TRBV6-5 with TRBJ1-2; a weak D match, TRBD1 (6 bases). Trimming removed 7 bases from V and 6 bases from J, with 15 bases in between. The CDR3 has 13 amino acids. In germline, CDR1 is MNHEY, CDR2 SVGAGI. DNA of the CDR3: TGTGCCAGCACCGGCAGGGGTTCTGATGGCTACACCTTC. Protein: CASTGRGSDGYTF.

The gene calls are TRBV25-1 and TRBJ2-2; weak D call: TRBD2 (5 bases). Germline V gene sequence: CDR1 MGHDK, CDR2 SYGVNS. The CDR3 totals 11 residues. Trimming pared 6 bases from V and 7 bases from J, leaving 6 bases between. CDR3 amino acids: CASRDFGELFF. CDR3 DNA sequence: TGTGCCAGCAGGGACTTCGGGGAGCTGTTTTTT.

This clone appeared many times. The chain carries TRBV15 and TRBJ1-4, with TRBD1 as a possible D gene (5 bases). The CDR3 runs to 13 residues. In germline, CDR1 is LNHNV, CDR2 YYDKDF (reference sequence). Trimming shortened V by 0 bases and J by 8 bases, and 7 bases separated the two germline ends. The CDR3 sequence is CATSRDPGEKLFF. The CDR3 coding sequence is TGTGCCACCAGCAGAGATCCAGGGGAAAAACTGTTTTTT. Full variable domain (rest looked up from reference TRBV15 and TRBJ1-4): DAMVIQNPRYQVTQFGKPVTLSCSQTLNHNVMYWYQQKSSQAPKLLFHYYDKDFNNEADTPDNFQSRRPNTSFCFLDIRSPGLGDTAMYLCATSRDPGEKLFFGSGTQLSVL.

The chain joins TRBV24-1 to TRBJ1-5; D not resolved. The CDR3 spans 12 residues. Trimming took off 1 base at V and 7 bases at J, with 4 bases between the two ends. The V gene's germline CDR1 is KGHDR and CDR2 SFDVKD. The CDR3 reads CATSDFGQPQHF. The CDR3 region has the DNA TGTGCCACCAGTGATTTCGGGCAGCCCCAGCATTTT.

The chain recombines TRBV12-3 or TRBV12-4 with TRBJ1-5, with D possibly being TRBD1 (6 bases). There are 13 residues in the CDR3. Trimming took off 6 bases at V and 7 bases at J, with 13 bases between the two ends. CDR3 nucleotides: TGTGCCAGCAGCTCCACAGGGTTACAGCCCCAGCATTTT. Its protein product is CASSSTGLQPQHF.

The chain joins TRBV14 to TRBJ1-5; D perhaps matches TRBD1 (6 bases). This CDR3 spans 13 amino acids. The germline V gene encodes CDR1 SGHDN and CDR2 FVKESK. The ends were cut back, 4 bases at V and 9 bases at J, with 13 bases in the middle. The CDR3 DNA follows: TGTGCCAGCAGCCCCACGGGGGGCCGGCCCCAGCATTTT. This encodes CASSPTGGRPQHF.

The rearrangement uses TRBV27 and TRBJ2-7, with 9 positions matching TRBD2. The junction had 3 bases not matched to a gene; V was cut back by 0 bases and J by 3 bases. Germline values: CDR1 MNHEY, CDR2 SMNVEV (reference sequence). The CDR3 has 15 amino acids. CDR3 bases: TGTGCCAGCAGTTTATCCGCTAGCGGGGACTACGAGCAGTACTTC. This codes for CASSLSASGDYEQYF.

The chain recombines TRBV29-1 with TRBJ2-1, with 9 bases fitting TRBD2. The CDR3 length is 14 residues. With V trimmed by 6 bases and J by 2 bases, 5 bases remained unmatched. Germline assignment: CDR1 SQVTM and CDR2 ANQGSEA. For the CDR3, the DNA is TGCAGCGTCGCTAGCGGGACGACCTACAATGAGCAGTTCTTC. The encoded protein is CSVASGTTYNEQFF.